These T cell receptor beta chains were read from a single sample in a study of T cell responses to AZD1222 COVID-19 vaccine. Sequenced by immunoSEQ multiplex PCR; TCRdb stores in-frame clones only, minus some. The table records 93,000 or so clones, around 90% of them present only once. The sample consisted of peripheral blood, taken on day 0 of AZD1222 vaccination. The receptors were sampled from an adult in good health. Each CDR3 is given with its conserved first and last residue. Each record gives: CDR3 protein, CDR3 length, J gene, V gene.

CDR3aa: CASSQGLAGADTQYF
len: 15
j_gene: TRBJ2-3
v_gene: TRBV4-2

CDR3aa: CASSKGSTRSLGCNEQFF
len: 18
j_gene: TRBJ2-1
v_gene: TRBV21-1

CDR3aa: CASSRDSLRRNTEAFF
len: 16
j_gene: TRBJ1-1
v_gene: TRBV5-1

CDR3aa: CASSVTPGGDPFF
len: 13
j_gene: TRBJ1-1
v_gene: TRBV2

CDR3aa: CAWSVVTNTEAFF
len: 13
j_gene: TRBJ1-1
v_gene: TRBV30

CDR3aa: CASRGAGLRNTGELFF
len: 16
j_gene: TRBJ2-2
v_gene: TRBV5-1

CDR3aa: CSAEPRETQYF
len: 11
j_gene: TRBJ2-5
v_gene: TRBV20-1

CDR3aa: CASSRDGYQPQHF
len: 13
j_gene: TRBJ1-5
v_gene: TRBV6-5

CDR3aa: CASSEVRQGPDQPQHF
len: 16
j_gene: TRBJ1-5
v_gene: TRBV6-1

CDR3aa: CASSPPGRVYGYTF
len: 14
j_gene: TRBJ1-2
v_gene: TRBV28

CDR3aa: CASAGTDLSTDTQYF
len: 15
j_gene: TRBJ2-3
v_gene: TRBV25-1

CDR3aa: CASSKSSGGGVDPATNEKLFF
len: 21
j_gene: TRBJ1-4
v_gene: TRBV21-1

CDR3aa: CASSPQGSRDYGYTF
len: 15
j_gene: TRBJ1-2
v_gene: TRBV18

CDR3aa: CASSDRVNSPLHF
len: 13
j_gene: TRBJ1-6
v_gene: TRBV2

CDR3aa: CASSLVLGEAFF
len: 12
j_gene: TRBJ1-1
v_gene: TRBV5-6

CDR3aa: CASSYSVLGGDTEAFF
len: 16
j_gene: TRBJ1-1
v_gene: TRBV6-5

CDR3aa: CASSQGQASNTEAFF
len: 15
j_gene: TRBJ1-1
v_gene: TRBV4-1

CDR3aa: CASSAGTGGQPQHF
len: 14
j_gene: TRBJ1-5
v_gene: TRBV27

CDR3aa: CASSLVPNEQFF
len: 12
j_gene: TRBJ2-1
v_gene: TRBV12-3/TRBV12-4

CDR3aa: CAWSPGRVFGLSGNTIYF
len: 18
j_gene: TRBJ1-3
v_gene: TRBV30

CDR3aa: CASSIAGTSPLYNEQFF
len: 17
j_gene: TRBJ2-1
v_gene: TRBV19

CDR3aa: CASSQRSHNQPQHF
len: 14
j_gene: TRBJ1-5
v_gene: TRBV4-1

CDR3aa: CASVPGQSYSPLHF
len: 14
j_gene: TRBJ1-6
v_gene: TRBV2

CDR3aa: CSVEGTGRSYGYTF
len: 14
j_gene: TRBJ1-2
v_gene: TRBV29-1

CDR3aa: CASSHVLTGQPYEQYF
len: 16
j_gene: TRBJ2-7
v_gene: TRBV3-1/TRBV3-2

CDR3aa: CASSPNGVKGEKLFF
len: 15
j_gene: TRBJ1-4
v_gene: TRBV19

CDR3aa: CASSELTSIDTQYF
len: 14
j_gene: TRBJ2-3
v_gene: TRBV6-1

CDR3aa: CASSLQGTGSYEQYF
len: 15
j_gene: TRBJ2-7
v_gene: TRBV2

CDR3aa: CASSLKGTGHYEQYF
len: 15
j_gene: TRBJ2-7
v_gene: TRBV7-3

CDR3aa: CASSLKTGRDNYGYTF
len: 16
j_gene: TRBJ1-2
v_gene: TRBV5-5

CDR3aa: CASRTQGNYGYTF
len: 13
j_gene: TRBJ1-2
v_gene: TRBV28

CDR3aa: CASTPSTGSYGYTF
len: 14
j_gene: TRBJ1-2
v_gene: TRBV6-5

CDR3aa: CASSPQGHEQYF
len: 12
j_gene: TRBJ2-7
v_gene: TRBV4-1

CDR3aa: CASLGQGDGGYGYTF
len: 15
j_gene: TRBJ1-2
v_gene: TRBV5-4

CDR3aa: CASSQEGRVGYTF
len: 13
j_gene: TRBJ1-2
v_gene: TRBV4-3

CDR3aa: CASSTEENQPQHF
len: 13
j_gene: TRBJ1-5
v_gene: TRBV6-4

CDR3aa: CAIRGGDCGNTIYF
len: 14
j_gene: TRBJ1-3
v_gene: TRBV10-1

CDR3aa: CASGSGGGHTEAFF
len: 14
j_gene: TRBJ1-1
v_gene: TRBV2

CDR3aa: CASTRGLETQYF
len: 12
j_gene: TRBJ2-5
v_gene: TRBV2

CDR3aa: CASSQGLLNQPQHF
len: 14
j_gene: TRBJ1-5
v_gene: TRBV4-1

CDR3aa: CASSFDRVGNQPQHF
len: 15
j_gene: TRBJ1-5
v_gene: TRBV10-2

CDR3aa: CASTPGEDEKLFF
len: 13
j_gene: TRBJ1-4
v_gene: TRBV18

CDR3aa: CASSPSPLSGGAIQETQYF
len: 19
j_gene: TRBJ2-5
v_gene: TRBV13

CDR3aa: CASSLAENQPQHF
len: 13
j_gene: TRBJ1-5
v_gene: TRBV12-3/TRBV12-4

CDR3aa: CASSPGQTLYGYTF
len: 14
j_gene: TRBJ1-2
v_gene: TRBV6-5

CDR3aa: CAISEPRFRNYGYTF
len: 15
j_gene: TRBJ1-2
v_gene: TRBV10-3

CDR3aa: CASSIGTSGADTQYF
len: 15
j_gene: TRBJ2-3
v_gene: TRBV18

CDR3aa: CASSLSPRQDPNNSPLHF
len: 18
j_gene: TRBJ1-6
v_gene: TRBV27

CDR3aa: CASSVVGGAGDTQYF
len: 15
j_gene: TRBJ2-3
v_gene: TRBV9

CDR3aa: CASSGATYEQYF
len: 12
j_gene: TRBJ2-7
v_gene: TRBV2

CDR3aa: CASSLGLAGVQETQYF
len: 16
j_gene: TRBJ2-5
v_gene: TRBV5-6

CDR3aa: CASSPGTGTPGELFF
len: 15
j_gene: TRBJ2-2
v_gene: TRBV5-8

CDR3aa: CASSFGSPLHF
len: 11
j_gene: TRBJ1-6
v_gene: TRBV12-3/TRBV12-4

CDR3aa: CASSGLMNSYEQYF
len: 14
j_gene: TRBJ2-7
v_gene: TRBV7-4

CDR3aa: CASSPGQGEWSPLHF
len: 15
j_gene: TRBJ1-6
v_gene: TRBV18

CDR3aa: CASGLVPVYGYTF
len: 13
j_gene: TRBJ1-2
v_gene: TRBV12-5

CDR3aa: CASSLSPGGSGNNEQFF
len: 17
j_gene: TRBJ2-1
v_gene: TRBV7-3